A single sample gave rise to the 24 T cell receptor beta chains below, sequenced in a study of control samples from healthy donors and cancer patients. Data came from immunoSEQ multiplex PCR; TCRdb stores just in-frame clones and leaves some out. The sample has 100,000 or so clones; 85% to 90% are singletons. Sequencing used blood. The receptor source for this set is a woman aged 50 to 65 in good health.

This sequence joins TRBV10-2 and TRBJ2-7; D is undetermined. This CDR3 is built from 12 residues. Germline CDR1 and CDR2: WSHSY and SAAADI. Trimming stripped 3 bases from V and 4 bases from J, with 7 bases between. The chain's CDR3 is CASSELQYEQYF. The CDR3 DNA reads TGCGCCAGCAGTGAATTACAGTACGAGCAGTACTTC.

V is TRBV6-1 and J is TRBJ1-3; no clear D. The CDR3 loop spans 13 amino acids. With 2 bases removed from V and 4 bases from J, the gap between germline ends came to 6 bases. Germline lookup yields CDR1 MNHNS and CDR2 SASEGT. The CDR3: CASSELSGNTIYF. The CDR3 region has the DNA TGTGCCAGCAGTGAACTCTCCGGAAACACCATATATTTT.

V and J are TRBV18 and TRBJ2-7, with D unresolved. In germline, CDR1 is KGHSH, CDR2 LQKENI. The CDR3 sequence is 15 residues long. V was cut by 3 bases and J by 6 bases, with 18 bases left in between. The CDR3 nucleotides are TGTGCCAGCTCACCCCCAAGAAATTTCGCCGGCGAGCAGTACTTC. The encoded protein is CASSPPRNFAGEQYF.

The chain carries TRBV10-3 and TRBJ1-5; 11 bases line up with TRBD1. The ends lost 6 bases at V and 3 bases at J; junction bases unmatched: 4. The CDR3 has 15 amino acids. Germline CDR1 and CDR2: ENHRY and SYGVKD. The CDR3 DNA sequence: TGTGCCATCAGAGGGGGACAGGGGGACAATCAGCCCCAGCATTTT. It is translated as CAIRGGQGDNQPQHF.

The chain uses TRBV7-2 and TRBJ2-5, with 8 bases fitting TRBD1. Losses at the gene ends were 7 bases for V and 2 bases for J; bases not matched to a gene: 9. CDR3 length: 15 amino acids. Per the germline V gene, CDR1 is SGHTA and CDR2 is FQGNSA. The CDR3 loop is CASNHNQGAQETQYF. For the CDR3, the DNA is TGTGCCAGCAACCACAACCAGGGGGCTCAAGAGACCCAGTACTTC.

The chain links TRBV7-2 to TRBJ2-1; perhaps TRBD2 as D (6 bases). The CDR3 runs to 16 residues. Trimming left V 0 bases short and J 0 bases short, with 9 bases between. CDR1 is SGHTA and CDR2 is FQGNSA in the germline V gene. CDR3 protein: CASSLAVGSSYNEQFF. CDR3 bases: TGTGCCAGCAGCTTAGCGGTCGGGAGCTCCTACAATGAGCAGTTCTTC.

This sequence joins TRBV19 and TRBJ1-1; no definite D call. The CDR3 is 11 amino acids. V dropped 6 bases and J dropped 6 bases, with 8 bases sitting between them. Germline V lookup: CDR1 LNHDA, CDR2 SQIVND (reference sequence). Written as DNA, the CDR3 is TGTGCCAGTAGGGGAAGGGCTGAAGCTTTCTTT. This sequence encodes CASRGRAEAFF. Drawing the rest from reference TRBV19 and TRBJ1-1, the complete variable domain is DGGITQSPKYLFRKEGQNVTLSCEQNLNHDAMYWYRQDPGQGLRLIYYSQIVNDFQKGDIAEGYSVSREKKESFPLTVTSAQKNPTAFYLCASRGRAEAFFGQGTRLTVV.

This chain joins TRBV3-1 (or the pseudogene TRBV3-2) and TRBJ2-3; 9 bases fit TRBD2. The ends lost 11 bases at V and 3 bases at J; junction bases unmatched: 12. Germline-derived CDR1 and CDR2 are LGHDT and YNNKEL (reference sequence). The length of the CDR3 is 15 residues. CDR3 sequence: CARASGGLSTDTQYF. CDR3 bases: TGTGCCCGAGCCAGCGGGGGGCTAAGTACAGATACGCAGTATTTT.

The chain joins TRBV6-2 or TRBV6-3 to TRBJ1-1; the match to TRBD1 covers 7 bases. Germline loops: CDR1 MNHEY, CDR2 SVGEGT. The CDR3 length is 13 residues. J gave up 4 bases and V 6 bases, and 5 bases lay outside the gene matches. CDR3 nucleotides: TGTGCCAGCAGCGACAGGGTGGTCACTGAAGCTTTCTTT. This encodes CASSDRVVTEAFF.

The gene calls are TRBV4-2 and TRBJ2-5; TRBD2 might be the D (5 bases). V gave up 1 base and J gave up 5 bases, with 17 bases separating them. This CDR3 is built from 16 residues. The germline V gene encodes CDR1 LGHNA and CDR2 YNFKEQ. The CDR3 DNA follows: TGTGCCAGCAGCCAAGTACTGGGGAGTCGCTTGGAGACCCAGTACTTC. It yields the protein CASSQVLGSRLETQYF.

V is TRBV4-2 and J is TRBJ2-2, with D unresolved. Germline CDR1 LGHNA, CDR2 YNFKEQ. CDR3 size: 17 residues. Trimming stripped 1 base from V and 0 bases from J, with 12 bases between. The CDR3 coding sequence is TGTGCCAGCAGCCAAGCTTTAGTGACCGCGAACACCGGGGAGCTGTTTTTT. Translation gives CASSQALVTANTGELFF.

The chain links TRBV11-2 to TRBJ2-4; D is undetermined. V lost 1 base, J lost 2 bases, and 9 bases lay in between. CDR1 and CDR2 from the germline V gene are SGHAT and FQNNGV. This CDR3 comprises 15 residues. The DNA for the CDR3 is TGTGCCAGCAGCTTAGTGGGGTGGTCCAAAAACATTCAGTACTTC. Translating gives CASSLVGWSKNIQYF.

This chain uses TRBV6-5 with TRBJ2-3; D is uncertain. The length of the CDR3 is 13 residues. Trimming removed 7 bases from V and 0 bases from J, with 8 bases in between. Germline V gives CDR1 MNHEY, CDR2 SVGAGI. CDR3 amino acids: CASNKGSTDTQYF. Here the CDR3 DNA reads TGTGCCAGCAATAAGGGCAGCACAGATACGCAGTATTTT.

This rearrangement joins TRBV18 to TRBJ2-7, with 7 bases that match TRBD2. The ends lost 10 bases at V and 5 bases at J; junction bases unmatched: 8. Germline V CDR1 and CDR2: KGHSH, LQKENI. The CDR3 covers 12 residues. DNA of the CDR3: TGTGCCAAGTTAGCGGGCCGGGACGAGCAGTACTTC. Protein sequence: CAKLAGRDEQYF.

The chain has TRBV19 and TRBJ1-3; D unclear. Germline CDR1 and CDR2: LNHDA and SQIVND (reference sequence). Trimming stripped 9 bases from V and 0 bases from J, with 12 bases between. CDR3 length: 14 amino acids. CDR3 loop: CASSQLSSGNTIYF. The CDR3 DNA follows: TGTGCCAGCAGCCAACTGAGCTCTGGAAACACCATATATTTT.

The chain couples TRBV11-3 to TRBJ1-1, with 11 bases fitting TRBD1. The CDR3 spans 17 residues. The V gene end was trimmed by 6 bases and the J gene end by 4 bases; junction bases not matched to a gene: 13. From germline, CDR1 is SGHNT and CDR2 YENEEA. The CDR3 protein is CASRARGTGGRGTEAFF. Written as DNA, the CDR3 is TGTGCCAGCAGGGCTAGGGGGACAGGGGGACGCGGCACTGAAGCTTTCTTT. Drawing the rest from reference TRBV11-3 and TRBJ1-1, the complete variable domain is EAGVVQSPRYKIIEKKQPVAFWCNPISGHNTLYWYLQNLGQGPELLIRYENEEAVDDSQLPKDRFSAERLKGVDSTLKIQPAELGDSAVYLCASRARGTGGRGTEAFFGQGTRLTVV.

The chain is built from TRBV7-2 and TRBJ1-1; 9 bases line up with TRBD1. V lost 4 bases and J lost 3; bases outside the gene matches: 0. CDR1 is SGHTA and CDR2 is FQGNSA in the germline V gene. CDR3 length: 13 amino acids. CDR3 sequence: CASSWDRDTEAFF. The DNA for the CDR3 is TGTGCCAGCAGCTGGGACAGGGACACTGAAGCTTTCTTT.

The V and J genes are TRBV4-3 and TRBJ2-5; D may be TRBD2 (6 bases). Germline assignment: CDR1 LGHNA and CDR2 YSLEER. There are 12 residues in the CDR3. Trimming removed 0 bases from V and 7 bases from J, with 6 bases in between. The CDR3: CASSQEGGTQYF. DNA of the CDR3: TGCGCCAGCAGCCAAGAGGGGGGGACCCAGTACTTC.

The chain employs TRBV11-2 and TRBJ2-3; D not certain. Per germline, CDR1 SGHAT and CDR2 FQNNGV. The CDR3 consists of 12 residues. V lost 3 bases and J lost 1, with 2 bases in between. CDR3 sequence reads: CASSFGTDTQYF. The DNA of the CDR3 is TGTGCCAGCAGCTTTGGCACAGATACGCAGTATTTT.

As DNA, the CDR3 is TGTGCCAGCAGCCCCCCGGGACAATCGACAGATACGCAGTATTTT. This encodes CASSPPGQSTDTQYF. The chain is built from TRBV7-9 and TRBJ2-3, with a tentative D call TRBD1 (6 bases). The CDR3 covers 15 residues. V was clipped by 5 bases and J by 3 bases, with 15 bases between them. CDR1 and CDR2 from the germline V gene are SEHNR and FQNEAQ (reference sequence).

The V call is TRBV11-2, the J call TRBJ1-1, with D perhaps TRBD1 (6 bases). Germline CDR1 and CDR2: SGHAT and FQNNGV. Between the trimmed V and J ends, which lost 1 base and 4 bases, there was a span of 13 bases. The CDR3 covers 15 residues. The CDR3, as DNA: TGTGCCAGCAGCTTAGGGCAGGGGAGGGCCACTGAAGCTTTCTTT. It is translated as CASSLGQGRATEAFF.

J is TRBJ2-3 and V is TRBV19; D uncertain. The CDR3 is 13 amino acids. Germline V gene sequence: CDR1 LNHDA, CDR2 SQIVND (reference sequence). V dropped 4 bases and J dropped 1 base, with 6 bases sitting between them. Here the CDR3 reads CASSTRRTDTQYF. In nucleotides, the CDR3 is TGTGCCAGTAGTACCCGTCGCACAGATACGCAGTATTTT.

CDR3 in DNA: TGTGCCAGCAGTCGCAGGGGTAGCACAGATACGCAGTATTTT. It is translated as CASSRRGSTDTQYF. V is TRBV6-5 and J is TRBJ2-3, with D maybe TRBD1 (6 bases). The germline V gene encodes CDR1 MNHEY and CDR2 SVGAGI. V was cut by 5 bases and J by 0 bases, with 9 bases left in between. CDR3 length: 14 residues.

The chain couples TRBV7-8 to TRBJ2-7, with 7 bases identical to TRBD2. Germline CDR1 and CDR2: SGHVS and FQNEAQ. V shed 5 bases, J shed 2 bases, and the junction held 6 bases outside the gene matches. This CDR3 spans 14 amino acids. The CDR3, as DNA: TGTGCCAGCAGCCGTGGGGGGGTGGCCTACGAGCAGTACTTC. Its translation is CASSRGGVAYEQYF.